The source of this T cell receptor beta chain is a study of T-cell reconstitution after alpha-beta-depleted transplantation in children. Notes on the study in general: Reports say that about two months after transplant, the alpha-beta T cells came out of several hundred graft clones that had expanded. Surviving recipient T cells and thymic progenitors produced the high day-60 TCRbeta diversity seen in some patients.

Comments on this clonotype: No antigen is known for it.

The TCRbeta library incorporated unique molecular identifiers. A single record per CDR3 protein comes from TCRdb applying MiXCR to the PCR reads. The sample holds approximately 400,000 distinct CDR3 sequences, under 20% seen once. This clonotype was sampled from a boy younger than two who had a stem cell transplant for Wiskott-Aldrich syndrome, so the T cells may come from the graft donor. This sample comprised PBMCs, mostly from graft donor cells, obtained 360 days after TCRalphabeta/CD19-depleted stem cell transplant.

CDR3 nucleotides: TGTGCCAGCAGTTACTCGACTAGCGGGCCCTACGAGCAGTACTTC. Translation: CASSYSTSGPYEQYF. This chain uses TRBV6-5 with TRBJ2-7, with 10 bases fitting TRBD2. The CDR3 is 15 amino acids. The V and J ends lost 0 bases and 2 bases, in that order; junction bases with no gene match: 1. Germline V gene sequence: CDR1 MNHEY, CDR2 SVGAGI.